The 19 T cell receptor beta chains below all came from one sample that was sequenced in a study of blood T cell repertoires in COVID-19. The table came from immunoSEQ multiplex PCR; TCRdb's copy has only in-frame clones and leaves some out. The sample consists of about 170,000 clones, around 84% of them appearing once. What was sequenced was peripheral blood. These receptors all stem from a human donor with acute or convalescent COVID-19. The donor label of this sample is uncertain.

The V gene is TRBV6-6, the J gene TRBJ1-2, with TRBD1 matching 10 bases. The CDR3 length is 16 residues. V lost 2 bases, J lost 8 bases, and 11 bases stayed unmatched. CDR1 is MNHNY, CDR2 SVGAGI, per germline (reference sequence). The CDR3 region has the DNA TGTGCCAGCAGTTACATTTGGGGACAGGGGTCGGGAGGCTACACCTTC. Its protein is CASSYIWGQGSGGYTF.

This clone was found a few times. The chain is built from TRBV4-1 and TRBJ1-2, with TRBD1 matching over 8 bases. With 0 bases clipped from V and 2 bases from J, the junction kept 5 bases outside the gene matches. The germline V gene encodes CDR1 MGHRA and CDR2 YSYEKL. The CDR3 spans 16 residues. The CDR3 here is CASSQEVRGQNYGYTF. In DNA form, the CDR3 reads TGCGCCAGCAGCCAAGAAGTCAGGGGGCAAAACTATGGCTACACCTTC.

The rearrangement links TRBV15 to TRBJ2-7, with TRBD1 matching over 7 bases. J was trimmed by 5 bases and V by 0 bases; bases with no gene match: 13. Germline V gene sequence: CDR1 LNHNV, CDR2 YYDKDF (reference sequence). The CDR3 covers 17 residues. The CDR3 spells CATSRDKGRQGINEQYF. The CDR3 bases are TGTGCCACCAGCAGAGATAAAGGCCGACAGGGTATAAACGAGCAGTACTTC.

The chain joins TRBV29-1 to TRBJ2-3; maybe TRBD2 (7 bases). There are 15 residues in the CDR3. Germline lookup yields CDR1 SQVTM and CDR2 ANQGSEA. V dropped 4 bases and J dropped 1 base, with 15 bases sitting between them. The CDR3 DNA is TGCAGCGTTGGGGGGGGCCAGGAGGGCACAGATACGCAGTATTTT. It yields the protein CSVGGGQEGTDTQYF.

This clone was found once. This rearrangement joins TRBV9 to TRBJ2-7, with a possible D match to TRBD1 (5 bases). CDR3 length: 16 residues. V lost 0 bases and J lost 2, with 15 bases in between. Germline assignment: CDR1 SGDLS and CDR2 YYNGEE. The DNA of the CDR3 is TGTGCCAGCAGCGTAGCAGGGCAGCGTGGGCCCTACGAGCAGTACTTC. Encoded protein: CASSVAGQRGPYEQYF.

This clone has more than one count but fewer than ten. The rearrangement uses TRBV5-1 and TRBJ2-7; 10 nucleotides line up with TRBD1. The germline V gene has CDR1 SGHRS and CDR2 YFSETQ. The junction had 2 bases not matched to a gene; V was cut back by 2 bases and J by 3 bases. The CDR3 is 14 amino acids. CDR3 DNA: TGCGCCAGCAGCTTCCGGACAGGGGGCTACGAGCAGTACTTC. It yields the protein CASSFRTGGYEQYF.

This chain uses TRBV2 with TRBJ1-5; no reliable D call. Germline CDR1 and CDR2: SNHLY and FYNNEI. With 3 bases removed from V and 0 bases from J, the gap between germline ends came to 12 bases. The CDR3 extends over 16 amino acids. Here the CDR3 reads CASSEETAYSNQPQHF. CDR3 coding DNA: TGTGCCAGCAGTGAGGAAACAGCTTATAGCAATCAGCCCCAGCATTTT.

The V call is TRBV5-1, the J call TRBJ1-2; 12 bases fit TRBD1. The junction had 6 bases not matched to a gene; V was cut back by 4 bases and J by 8 bases. CDR1 and CDR2 from the germline V gene are SGHRS and YFSETQ. The CDR3 has 14 amino acids. The CDR3 here is CASSQGTGGAGYTF. CDR3 sequence (DNA): TGCGCCAGCAGCCAAGGGACAGGGGGCGCGGGCTACACCTTC.

The J gene is TRBJ2-3, the V gene TRBV7-9, with 7 bases lining up with TRBD1. The CDR3 has 14 amino acids. V lost 8 bases and J lost 0; bases outside the gene matches: 5. In germline, CDR1 is SEHNR, CDR2 FQNEAQ (reference sequence). The CDR3 region is CASGTGESTDTQYF. The CDR3 DNA follows: TGTGCCAGCGGTACAGGGGAGAGCACAGATACGCAGTATTTT.

The chain combines TRBV24-1 with TRBJ1-5; TRBD1 matches 7 bases. From germline, CDR1 is KGHDR and CDR2 SFDVKD. With 3 bases clipped from V and 4 bases from J, the junction kept 8 bases outside the gene matches. The CDR3 is 16 residues long. Here the CDR3 DNA reads TGTGCCACCAGTGATCCGGACAGGCTAAGGAATCAGCCCCAGCATTTT. Protein product: CATSDPDRLRNQPQHF.

The chain employs TRBV2 and TRBJ2-1; possible D gene TRBD2, 6 bases. Germline-derived CDR1 and CDR2 are SNHLY and FYNNEI. The CDR3 loop spans 15 amino acids. V gave up 5 bases and J gave up 0 bases, with 11 bases separating them. CDR3 sequence (DNA): TGTGCCAGCAGTATGGCGGGACCCTCCTACAATGAGCAGTTCTTC. Protein product: CASSMAGPSYNEQFF.

J is TRBJ2-3 and V is TRBV10-3, with a tentative D call TRBD1 (5 bases). The CDR3 covers 15 residues. Deletions cut 0 bases from V and 0 bases from J, with 7 bases between. CDR1 and CDR2 (germline): ENHRY, SYGVKD. CDR3 coding DNA: TGTGCCATCAGTGAGTCGCAGGGTAGCACAGATACGCAGTATTTT. Translating it yields CAISESQGSTDTQYF.

The chain recombines TRBV2 with TRBJ2-3; the match to TRBD2 covers 13 bases. The CDR3 loop spans 20 amino acids. The junction had 19 bases not matched to a gene; V was cut back by 3 bases and J by 7 bases. Per the germline V gene, CDR1 is SNHLY and CDR2 is FYNNEI. CDR3 DNA: TGTGCCAGCAGTGAGGGGGGGACTAGCGGGGCTGAGGGATTCATGCATACGCAGTATTTT. It codes for CASSEGGTSGAEGFMHTQYF. Full variable domain (remainder filled in from reference TRBV2 and TRBJ2-3): EPEVTQTPSHQVTQMGQEVILRCVPISNHLYFYWYRQILGQKVEFLVSFYNNEISEKSEIFDDQFSVERPDGSNFTLKIRSTKLEDSAMYFCASSEGGTSGAEGFMHTQYFGPGTRLTVL.

The chain carries TRBV18 and TRBJ2-1, with 10 bases fitting TRBD2. The germline V gene has CDR1 KGHSH and CDR2 LQKENI. V lost 3 bases, J lost 2 bases, and 7 bases stayed unmatched. This CDR3 is 17 amino acids long. The CDR3 DNA sequence: TGTGCCAGCTCACCTTATAGTAGCGGGGGGACCTACAATGAGCAGTTCTTC. Protein: CASSPYSSGGTYNEQFF.

The V gene is TRBV18, the J gene TRBJ2-7; the match to TRBD1 covers 9 bases. This CDR3 has 15 residues. J was trimmed by 7 bases and V by 6 bases; bases with no gene match: 13. Germline loops: CDR1 KGHSH, CDR2 LQKENI. CDR3 sequence reads: CASSASTGGFLEQYF. The CDR3 DNA sequence: TGTGCCAGCTCGGCATCCACAGGGGGCTTTTTGGAGCAGTACTTC.

In this sample, this clone turned up a few times. This chain links TRBV7-2 with TRBJ1-5, with D perhaps matching TRBD1 (5 bases). Germline V gene data show CDR1 as SGHTA and CDR2 as FQGNSA. This CDR3 has 12 amino acids. The V gene lost 5 bases and the J gene lost 5 bases, with 7 bases spanning the gap. In DNA, the CDR3 is TGTGCCAGCAGCACCAGGGATCAGCCCCAGCATTTT. This gives the protein CASSTRDQPQHF. The entire variable domain, with the rest obtained from reference TRBV7-2 and TRBJ1-5, is as follows: GAGVSQSPSNKVTEKGKDVELRCDPISGHTALYWYRQSLGQGLEFLIYFQGNSAPDKSGLPSDRFSAERTGGSVSTLTIQRTQQEDSAVYLCASSTRDQPQHFGDGTRLSIL.

The V and J genes are TRBV4-1 and TRBJ1-5; 7 bases agree with TRBD1. This CDR3 contains 16 residues. Germline V lookup: CDR1 MGHRA, CDR2 YSYEKL. The ends lost 1 base at V and 4 bases at J; junction bases unmatched: 7. The CDR3: CASSQGPDRLNQPQHF. The CDR3 DNA sequence: TGCGCCAGCAGCCAAGGCCCGGACAGGCTGAATCAGCCCCAGCATTTT.

J is TRBJ2-2 and V is TRBV19; D might be TRBD1 (6 bases). V was clipped by 3 bases and J by 6 bases, with 14 bases between them. This CDR3 is 15 amino acids long. CDR1 is LNHDA and CDR2 is SQIVND in the germline V gene (reference sequence). The CDR3 DNA reads as TGTGCCAGTAGTATTGGTGGGGGCCCCGCCGGGGAGCTGTTTTTT. Its translation is CASSIGGGPAGELFF.

The chain joins TRBV19 to TRBJ1-1, with D hard to call. Germline V gives CDR1 LNHDA, CDR2 SQIVND (reference sequence). Trimming cost V 3 bases and J 8 bases, with 10 bases left between them. The CDR3 is 12 residues long. The CDR3 DNA reads as TGTGCCAGTAGTATTTACGAGGGCGAAGCTTTCTTT. It encodes CASSIYEGEAFF.